Sequencing of this TCR beta chain was carried out in a study of cytomegalovirus exposure and HLA in healthy donors (TCRdb year 2017). About the full investigation: According to an earlier analysis of several hundred of the donors, 200 million or so T cells yielded some 120 million unique TCR beta sequences and roughly 280 Gb of sequence data. An early release that covered around 590 HLA-typed donors contained around 300 gigabases of sequencing data and about 84 million unique TCR sequences. Of the roughly 390 genotyped donors, 80% to 90% were placed in the genetic ancestry cluster associated with self-reported Caucasian donors. The study aimed to test whether signatures of past pathogen exposure could be identified by cataloging public T cell receptors. Using immunosequencing, the study profiled T cell repertoires from roughly 650 subjects and related those repertoires to cytomegalovirus serostatus. In addition to the first cohort of about 650 subjects, a separate validation cohort of 120 different subjects was used. High-throughput TCR immunosequencing, statistical association of individual TCRs with disease status, and machine learning were combined to predict cytomegalovirus infection status. A later analysis re-examined previously published TCR beta repertoires from more than 650 donors and added high-resolution HLA genotyping to investigate patterns of TCR occurrence. Rather than drawing on any new phenotypic data, the later analysis identified candidate immune exposures from TCR beta sequences and the way those sequences occurred across donors. An earlier analysis of several hundred of the donors applied high-throughput TCR beta sequencing to assess whether each TCR beta V gene segment acted as functional or pseudogenic. Alongside the repertoire data, information on donor age, sex, ethnicity and CMV serostatus was compiled. In a later genetic analysis, genome-wide SNP genotypes for about three fifths of the roughly 670 donors were used, and that subset was treated as a discovery cohort. Every discovery cohort repertoire had been produced on one sequencing platform. HLA typing included class I and class II loci at four-digit resolution. The number of donors typed differed by locus, with 629-630 for A, B, C, DRB1 and DQB1, around 560 for DQA1, about 610 for DPA1, and 450 to 480 for DPB1. A few DR-DQ haplotypes were treated as single units for association and clustering because of strong linkage in the cohort. Across approximately 420 genotyped donors of the cohort, an average of about 220,000 unique TCR beta nucleotide sequences per donor were sequenced, and 15% to 20% of those sequences were non-productive.

In total, approximately 700 healthy bone marrow donors made up the cohort. At the time of sampling, every cohort member was nominally healthy, though immune exposures that went unrecorded were likely present. The donor was CMV seropositive and belonged to the group of 250 to 300 seropositive cohort members. Each donor provided a peripheral blood sample, and peripheral blood mononuclear cells were used for TCR beta sequencing. Genomic DNA was extracted from the blood cell samples with the Qiagen DNeasy Blood Extraction Kit. The library was generated by the immunoSEQ multiplex PCR assay. For the multiplex PCR, a mixture combining 60 forward primers for TCR Vbeta segments and 13 reverse primers for TCR Jbeta segments was used. The CDR3 region of rearranged TCR beta genes was amplified from genomic DNA by a multiplex PCR assay. Amplified TCR beta libraries were sequenced as 87-base-pair reads on the Illumina HiSeq System. The source study handled its data this way. In a later analysis, approximately 74 million unique TCR beta chains were counted across the roughly 670 repertoires, and roughly 11 million of these chains were shared by at least two donors. To remove PCR and sequencing errors, raw reads were error-corrected and collapsed into unique sequences using a nearest-neighbor algorithm that merged closely related sequences. CDR3 sequences were aligned to IMGT reference sequences to assign V, D and J gene segments. Each retained sequence needed at least a six-nucleotide match to both a V gene segment and a J gene segment. A rearrangement was called productive if the CDR3 had no stop codons and remained in frame with V and J, and every other rearrangement was called non-productive. Following IMGT convention, CDR3 was defined as the stretch from the second conserved V-encoded cysteine up to the conserved J-encoded phenylalanine. The earlier analysis of about 530 of the donors excluded any sequence lacking an unambiguous match to a single V gene segment. In an earlier analysis of approximately 590 of the donors, a V segment was called functional when productive rearrangements were above 56.7%, and segregating when the standard deviation between donors exceeded 5%. To diagnose cytomegalovirus status from the catalog of TCR beta chain sequences, a statistical classification framework was built. In a later analysis, TCR nucleotide sequences were compared against IMGT/GENE-DB human TR gene sequences so that V and J genes could be assigned. In a later analysis, CDR3 sequences and most-parsimonious VDJ recombination scenarios were assigned using the TCRdist pipeline. A later analysis defined each TCR beta chain by its CDR3 amino acid sequence plus V-gene family, and excluded reads lacking a unique V-gene family. A later analysis removed roughly 590 highly shared, low-generation-probability nucleotide sequences to deal with suspected cross-contamination and a sequencing artifact. In a later analysis, a clonal expansion index for each public chain was calculated from normalized within-repertoire ranks of inferred template counts. In a later analysis, generation probabilities were computed using a VDJ recombination model fitted to out-of-frame rearrangements, and the results were checked against IGoR. In a later analysis, TCR-TCR, TCR-HLA and TCR-CMV co-occurrence was scored with hypergeometric tests, and a repertoire-size bias correction was applied to TCR pairs. False discovery rates were estimated in a later analysis by permuting HLA or CMV assignments 20 times. A later analysis grouped co-occurring TCRs with DBSCAN, adding TCRdist sequence similarity when clustering within HLA-allele-positive subsets. Repertoires with fewer than 30,000 or more than 120,000 public chains were left out of co-occurrence clustering, as were about 5 repertoires with anomalous nucleotide sharing. TCRdb obtained this table from immuneACCESS and retained in-frame rearrangements with V and J assigned. These tables miss some clones; where compared with another copy, unresolved V genes account for less than half of the shortfall, and the remainder is unexplained. V, J and clone size are those of that table, while D and trimming were read from the DNA. The sample table records about 170,000 clones; roughly 67% of these occur just once. Approximately 5.1% of the sample is taken by the ten largest.

In regard to this clone: What this receptor recognizes is not known. The record has no base qualities; no much larger clone is one base away.

The full study reports these points: In a later analysis, the rate of TCR association differed among HLA loci, with DRB1 alleles having the most associated TCRs and HLA-C alleles having the fewest. While some public TCRs were present in many individuals, most TCR sequences turned up only very rarely across donors. An earlier analysis of several hundred of the donors showed that most TCR beta V segments appeared in productive rearrangements either about 90% or about 30% of the time, which broadly matched IMGT annotations. V-gene and J-gene trimming of TCR beta chains was associated with a missense DCLRE1C variant in a later genetic analysis, and the association was replicated in an independent cohort. According to a later analysis, parvovirus B19, influenza, CMV and Epstein-Barr virus appeared linked to several top co-occurrence clusters. A later analysis found that HLA-associated TCR beta chains were more clonally expanded and had lower generation probabilities than equally common non-associated chains. The classifier was reported to diagnose cytomegalovirus status with high specificity and sensitivity in both the original and validation cohorts. HLA typing was unavailable for some donors at each locus, so association tests used only the typed subset. The earlier analysis of 587 of the donors excluded roughly 17 rarely observed V segments, including chromosome 9 orphons, because counts were too low. According to the authors, the approach could potentially be generalized to other disease states and immunological phenotypes. Roughly uniform sequencing depth across donors was assumed in presence/absence analyses, although this assumption may not hold. In a later genetic analysis, fewer N-insertions in productive TCRs were reported among donors in an Asian-associated ancestry cluster than the roughly 710-donor mean. Linkage disequilibrium might explain the correlated functional status among segregating V segments, but an unknown experimental factor could not be excluded. A further reported finding was that TCR beta sequences accurately predicted the HLA-A and HLA-B alleles for most subjects in the first cohort. In vitro tests confirmed that a few of the cytomegalovirus-associated TCR beta chains recognize cytomegalovirus antigens. Immune exposure information for the cohort was limited to CMV serostatus. In this cohort, only TCR beta chains were sequenced, and detectable features were limited by the absence of alpha or paired-chain data. Specific HLA alleles were associated with 16,951 TCR beta sequences at a false discovery rate of 0.05 in a later analysis. When HLA alleles, especially DR and DQ, strongly co-occurred, attributing TCR associations to individual alleles was difficult. A total of 164 TCR beta chains were listed by the study as associated with cytomegalovirus. A group of highly shared sequence variants was considered likely to be a technical artifact of the sequencing pipeline. According to a later analysis, most CMV-associated TCR beta chains appeared to be HLA-restricted, and the HLA associations seemed to be driven largely by CMV exposure.

This sequence was found in a woman between 18 and 29 years old in good health and CMV-seropositive. The sample comprised PBMCs.

In nucleotides, the sequence is TGTGCCAGCAGACGATTCGACAGGGTCTACGAGCAGTACTTC. This encodes CASRRFDRVYEQYF. The chain couples TRBV6-5 to TRBJ2-7, and TRBD1 matches 7 of the central bases. Here V drops 6 bases and J drops 3 bases, and the junction holds 8 bases not matched to any gene. CDR1 and CDR2 were assigned from the germline V gene as MNHEY and SVGAGI. The CDR3 numbers 14 residues from cysteine through phenylalanine. The DNA shown is the 42-base CDR3, in frame from base 1.